Following are 10 T cell receptor beta chains from one sample sequenced in a study of blood T cell repertoires in COVID-19. Sequencing was performed with immunoSEQ multiplex PCR; in TCRdb, only in-frame clones are kept and a portion is missing. This repertoire shows about 51,000 clones, 70% to 90% found once; its top ten account for about 4.2%. Sequenced input: peripheral blood. The receptors stem from a man of 80 years or more with active COVID-19.

The rearrangement joins TRBV6-5 to TRBJ2-4; 10 bases match TRBD1. Germline V lookup: CDR1 MNHEY, CDR2 SVGAGI. J lost 3 bases, V lost 6 bases, and 2 bases had no gene match. This CDR3 has 14 residues. The CDR3: CASRTGGGKNIQYF. The CDR3 DNA reads as TGTGCCAGCAGGACAGGGGGCGGCAAAAACATTCAGTACTTC.

The V gene is TRBV27, the J gene TRBJ2-7, with a weak D call TRBD1 (5 bases). The germline CDR1 and CDR2 sequences are MNHEY and SMNVEV (reference sequence). V was clipped by 5 bases and J by 4 bases, with 21 bases between them. The CDR3 runs to 16 residues. For the CDR3, the DNA is TGTGCCAGCAGTCCAGGATTGGGCAGGGTCTCGTACGAGCAGTACTTC. It codes for CASSPGLGRVSYEQYF.

The rearrangement joins TRBV5-1 to TRBJ2-1; D remains ambiguous. The ends were cut back, 1 base at V and 7 bases at J, with 12 bases in the middle. The CDR3 consists of 14 residues. Germline V gene lookup returns CDR1 SGHRS and CDR2 YFSETQ. In DNA, the CDR3 is TGCGCCAGCAGCTTGTTCCCCACGCGGAATGAGCAGTTCTTC. It yields the protein CASSLFPTRNEQFF.

The chain carries TRBV19 and TRBJ1-1; D is possibly TRBD1 (6 bases). CDR3 length: 15 residues. Germline assignment: CDR1 LNHDA and CDR2 SQIVND (reference sequence). Deletions cut 6 bases from V and 1 base from J, with 15 bases between. The CDR3 DNA reads TGTGCCAGTAGCGTACCGGGACAAGGGAACACTGAAGCTTTCTTT. Translation: CASSVPGQGNTEAFF. The full variable domain, in which reference TRBV19 and TRBJ1-1 provide the parts outside the CDR3, is DGGITQSPKYLFRKEGQNVTLSCEQNLNHDAMYWYRQDPGQGLRLIYYSQIVNDFQKGDIAEGYSVSREKKESFPLTVTSAQKNPTAFYLCASSVPGQGNTEAFFGQGTRLTVV.

The rearrangement uses TRBV24-1 and TRBJ2-7; 10 bases fit TRBD1. The J segment lost 4 bases and the V segment lost 4 bases, leaving 6 bases of the junction unmatched. The CDR3 is 15 amino acids. Germline V lookup: CDR1 KGHDR, CDR2 SFDVKD. CDR3 sequence: CATSDSGTGDYEQYF. The CDR3 coding sequence is TGTGCCACCAGTGACTCCGGGACAGGGGATTACGAGCAGTACTTC.

The gene calls are TRBV7-2 and TRBJ2-2; TRBD2 matches at 8 bases. CDR1 is SGHTA, CDR2 FQGNSA, per germline. The CDR3 has 14 residues. V lost 7 bases to trimming and J lost 7 bases; unmatched junction nucleotides: 8. CDR3 sequence reads: CASTPAGGGGELFF. DNA of the CDR3: TGTGCCAGCACCCCGGCGGGAGGAGGCGGGGAGCTGTTTTTT.

The chain has TRBV3-1 (or the pseudogene TRBV3-2) and TRBJ2-7; no reliable D call. V dropped 1 base and J dropped 5 bases, with 6 bases sitting between them. Germline-derived CDR1 and CDR2 are LGHDT and YNNKEL (reference sequence). The CDR3 totals 12 residues. CDR3 bases: TGTGCCAGCAGCCAAGTCAAGCACGAGCAGTACTTC. Its protein is CASSQVKHEQYF.

This clone occurred a few times. The J gene is TRBJ2-2, the V gene TRBV30, with 13 positions matching TRBD2. Germline V gene sequence: CDR1 GTSNPN, CDR2 SVGIG (reference sequence). The CDR3 contains 17 residues. V gave up 2 bases and J gave up 4 bases; unmatched junction bases: 7. The CDR3 DNA sequence: TGTGCCTGGAGTCGAGGGACTAGCGGGACTCGCACCGGGGAGCTGTTTTTT. This sequence encodes CAWSRGTSGTRTGELFF.

V usage is TRBV28 and J usage is TRBJ2-7; the D gene is possibly TRBD2 (5 bases). CDR3 length equals 14 residues. Germline V gene lookup returns CDR1 MDHEN and CDR2 SYDVKM. The V end was cut by 4 bases, the J end by 6 bases, with 16 bases between. In nucleotides, the CDR3 is TGTGCCAGCAGTTCCTCCCCGACTATTCCCGAGCAGTACTTC. The encoded protein is CASSSSPTIPEQYF.

The V call is TRBV6-6, the J call TRBJ1-5; D is undetermined. V lost 6 bases, J lost 7 bases, and 13 bases lay in between. The CDR3 loop spans 13 amino acids. The germline V gene has CDR1 MNHNY and CDR2 SVGAGI (reference sequence). The CDR3 bases are TGTGCCAGCAGACCGACACGGAACCAGCCCCAGCATTTT. It encodes CASRPTRNQPQHF.